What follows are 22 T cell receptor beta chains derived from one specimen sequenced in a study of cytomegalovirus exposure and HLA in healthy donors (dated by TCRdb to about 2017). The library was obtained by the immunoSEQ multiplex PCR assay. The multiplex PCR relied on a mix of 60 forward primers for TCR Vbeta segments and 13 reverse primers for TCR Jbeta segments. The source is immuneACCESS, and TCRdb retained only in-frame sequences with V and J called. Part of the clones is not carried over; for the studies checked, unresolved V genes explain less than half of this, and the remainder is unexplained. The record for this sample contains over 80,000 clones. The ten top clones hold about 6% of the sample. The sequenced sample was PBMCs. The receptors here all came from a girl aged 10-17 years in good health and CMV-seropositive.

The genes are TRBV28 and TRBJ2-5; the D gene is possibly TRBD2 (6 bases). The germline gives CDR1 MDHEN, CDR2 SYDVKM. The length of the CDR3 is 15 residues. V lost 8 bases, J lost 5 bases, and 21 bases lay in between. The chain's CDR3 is CASGGATGSWETQYF. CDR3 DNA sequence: TGTGCCAGCGGAGGGGCGACGGGATCCTGGGAGACCCAGTACTTC.

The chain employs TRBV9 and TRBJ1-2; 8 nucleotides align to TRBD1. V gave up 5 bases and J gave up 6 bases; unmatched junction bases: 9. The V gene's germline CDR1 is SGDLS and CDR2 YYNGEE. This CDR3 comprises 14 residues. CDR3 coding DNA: TGTGCCAGCAGAGATCCCGGGACAGGCCATGGCTACACCTTC. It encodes CASRDPGTGHGYTF.

The CDR3 region is CASSPGGTDTQYF. CDR3 nucleotide sequence: TGTGCCAGCTCACCGGGAGGCACAGATACGCAGTATTTT. The chain links TRBV18 to TRBJ2-3; weak D call: TRBD2 (5 bases). V was trimmed by 3 bases and J by 1 base, leaving 5 bases between them. There are 13 residues in the CDR3. The germline V gene has CDR1 KGHSH and CDR2 LQKENI.

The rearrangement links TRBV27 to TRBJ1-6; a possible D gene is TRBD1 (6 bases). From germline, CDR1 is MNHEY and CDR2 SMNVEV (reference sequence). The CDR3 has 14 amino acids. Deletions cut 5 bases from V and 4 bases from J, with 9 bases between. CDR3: CASSKDRYNSPLHF. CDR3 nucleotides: TGTGCCAGCAGTAAGGACAGATATAATTCACCCCTCCACTTT.

CDR3 sequence (DNA): TGCGCCAGCAGCCCATCGACAGCGAACACTGAAGCTTTCTTT. It is translated as CASSPSTANTEAFF. The chain recombines TRBV5-1 with TRBJ1-1; TRBD1 is a possible D gene (5 bases). Germline CDR1 is SGHRS and CDR2 is YFSETQ. V was cut by 4 bases and J by 1 base, with 11 bases left in between. CDR3 size: 14 residues.

The CDR3 here is CAWAPGQHNQPQHF. The CDR3 DNA follows: TGTGCCTGGGCACCGGGACAGCATAATCAGCCCCAGCATTTT. The genes are TRBV30 and TRBJ1-5, with TRBD1 matching over 7 bases. Germline lookup yields CDR1 GTSNPN and CDR2 SVGIG (reference sequence). The CDR3 loop spans 14 amino acids. Trimming cost V 5 bases and J 4 bases; bases outside gene matches: 8.

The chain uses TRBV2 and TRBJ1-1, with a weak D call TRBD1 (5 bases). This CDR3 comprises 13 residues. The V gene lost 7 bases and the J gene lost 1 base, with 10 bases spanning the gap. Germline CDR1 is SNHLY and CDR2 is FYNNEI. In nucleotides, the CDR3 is TGTGCCAGCACCGAAACAGGGAACACTGAAGCTTTCTTT. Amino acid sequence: CASTETGNTEAFF.

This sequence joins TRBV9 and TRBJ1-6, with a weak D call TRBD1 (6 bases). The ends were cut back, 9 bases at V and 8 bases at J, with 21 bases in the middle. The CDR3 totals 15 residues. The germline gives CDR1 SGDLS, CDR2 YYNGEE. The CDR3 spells CATTQLGRGDSPLHF. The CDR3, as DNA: TGTGCCACGACGCAATTGGGCAGGGGAGATTCACCCCTCCACTTT.

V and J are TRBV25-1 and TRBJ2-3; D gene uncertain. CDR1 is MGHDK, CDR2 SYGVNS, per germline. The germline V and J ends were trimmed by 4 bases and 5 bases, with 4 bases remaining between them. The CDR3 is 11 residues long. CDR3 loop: CASSVIDTQYF. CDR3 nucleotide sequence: TGTGCCAGCAGTGTAATAGATACGCAGTATTTT.

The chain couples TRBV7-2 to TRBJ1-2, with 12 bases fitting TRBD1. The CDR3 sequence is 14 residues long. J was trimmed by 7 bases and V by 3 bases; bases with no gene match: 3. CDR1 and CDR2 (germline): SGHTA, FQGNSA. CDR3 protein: CASSLGQGAGGYTF. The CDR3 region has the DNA TGTGCCAGCAGCTTGGGACAGGGGGCAGGTGGCTACACCTTC.

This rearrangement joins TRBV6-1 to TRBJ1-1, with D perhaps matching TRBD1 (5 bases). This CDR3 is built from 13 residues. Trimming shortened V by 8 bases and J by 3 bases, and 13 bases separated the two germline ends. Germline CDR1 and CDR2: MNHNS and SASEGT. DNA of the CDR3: TGTGCCAGCGAGCCAGGAGGGGACACTGAAGCTTTCTTT. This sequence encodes CASEPGGDTEAFF.

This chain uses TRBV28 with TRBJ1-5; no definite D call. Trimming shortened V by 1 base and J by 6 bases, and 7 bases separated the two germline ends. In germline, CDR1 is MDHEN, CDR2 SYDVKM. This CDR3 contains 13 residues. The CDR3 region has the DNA TGTGCCAGCAGTTTATATTATAGTCAGCCCCAGCATTTT. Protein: CASSLYYSQPQHF.

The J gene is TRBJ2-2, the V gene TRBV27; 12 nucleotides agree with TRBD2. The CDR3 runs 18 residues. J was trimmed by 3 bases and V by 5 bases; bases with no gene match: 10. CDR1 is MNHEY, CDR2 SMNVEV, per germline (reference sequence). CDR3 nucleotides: TGTGCCAGCAGTCCCTTCGCCCTAGCGGGGGGGCACACCGGGGAGCTGTTTTTT. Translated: CASSPFALAGGHTGELFF.

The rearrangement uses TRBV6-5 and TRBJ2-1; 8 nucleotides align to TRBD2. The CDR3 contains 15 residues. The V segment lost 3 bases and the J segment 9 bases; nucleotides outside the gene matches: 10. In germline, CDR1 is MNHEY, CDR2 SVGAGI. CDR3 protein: CASSYAGRGVLEQFF. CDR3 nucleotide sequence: TGTGCCAGCAGTTATGCCGGGCGGGGGGTACTTGAGCAGTTCTTC.

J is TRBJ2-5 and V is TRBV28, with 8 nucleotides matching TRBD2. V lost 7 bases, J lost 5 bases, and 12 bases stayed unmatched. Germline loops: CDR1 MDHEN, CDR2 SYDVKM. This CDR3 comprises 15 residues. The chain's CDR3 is CASNTPSGYGETQYF. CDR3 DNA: TGTGCCAGCAACACCCCTAGCGGGTACGGGGAGACCCAGTACTTC. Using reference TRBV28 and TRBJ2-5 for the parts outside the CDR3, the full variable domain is DVKVTQSSRYLVKRTGEKVFLECVQDMDHENMFWYRQDPGLGLRLIYFSYDVKMKEKGDIPEGYSVSREKKERFSLILESASTNQTSMYLCASNTPSGYGETQYFGPGTRLLVL.

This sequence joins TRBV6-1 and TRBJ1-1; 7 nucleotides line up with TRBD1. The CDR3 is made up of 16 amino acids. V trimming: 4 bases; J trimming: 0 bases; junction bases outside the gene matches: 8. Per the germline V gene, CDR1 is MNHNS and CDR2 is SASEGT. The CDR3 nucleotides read TGTGCCAGCAGTGCCACCTCGGGACAGATGAACACTGAAGCTTTCTTT. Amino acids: CASSATSGQMNTEAFF.

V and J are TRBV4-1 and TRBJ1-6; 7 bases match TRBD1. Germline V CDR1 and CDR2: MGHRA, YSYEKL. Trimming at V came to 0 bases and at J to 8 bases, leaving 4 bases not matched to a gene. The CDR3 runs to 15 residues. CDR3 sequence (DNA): TGCGCCAGCAGCCAAGACCGGGGACAGTATTCACCCCTCCACTTT. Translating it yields CASSQDRGQYSPLHF.

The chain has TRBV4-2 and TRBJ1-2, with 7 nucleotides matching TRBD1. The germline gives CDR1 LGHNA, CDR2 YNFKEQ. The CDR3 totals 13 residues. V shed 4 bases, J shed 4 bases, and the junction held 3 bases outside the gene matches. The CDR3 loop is CASSPGTVYGYTF. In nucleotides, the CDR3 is TGTGCCAGCAGCCCCGGGACAGTCTATGGCTACACCTTC.

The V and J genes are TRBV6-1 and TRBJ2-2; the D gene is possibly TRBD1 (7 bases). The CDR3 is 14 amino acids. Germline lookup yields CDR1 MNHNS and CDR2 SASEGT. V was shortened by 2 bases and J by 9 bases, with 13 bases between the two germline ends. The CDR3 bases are TGTGCCAGCAGTGAACCCCCAGGGGGGAGGGAGCTGTTTTTT. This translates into CASSEPPGGRELFF.

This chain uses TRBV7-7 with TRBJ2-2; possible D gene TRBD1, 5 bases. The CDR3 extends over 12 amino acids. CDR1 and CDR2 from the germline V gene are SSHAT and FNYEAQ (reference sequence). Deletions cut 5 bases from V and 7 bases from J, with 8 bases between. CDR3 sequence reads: CASSKQDGELFF. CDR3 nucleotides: TGTGCCAGCAGCAAACAGGACGGGGAGCTGTTTTTT.

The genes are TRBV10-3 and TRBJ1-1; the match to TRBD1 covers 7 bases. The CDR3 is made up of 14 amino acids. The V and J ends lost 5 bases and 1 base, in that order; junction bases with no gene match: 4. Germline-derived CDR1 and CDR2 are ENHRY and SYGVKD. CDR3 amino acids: CAISSQGTNTEAFF. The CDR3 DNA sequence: TGTGCCATCAGTTCACAGGGGACGAACACTGAAGCTTTCTTT.

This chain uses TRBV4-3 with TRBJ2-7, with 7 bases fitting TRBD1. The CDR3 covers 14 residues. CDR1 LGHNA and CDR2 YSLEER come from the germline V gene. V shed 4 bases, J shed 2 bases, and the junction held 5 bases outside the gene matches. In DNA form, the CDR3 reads TGCGCCAGCAGCCTGGGGACAGACGCCTACGAGCAGTACTTC. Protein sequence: CASSLGTDAYEQYF.